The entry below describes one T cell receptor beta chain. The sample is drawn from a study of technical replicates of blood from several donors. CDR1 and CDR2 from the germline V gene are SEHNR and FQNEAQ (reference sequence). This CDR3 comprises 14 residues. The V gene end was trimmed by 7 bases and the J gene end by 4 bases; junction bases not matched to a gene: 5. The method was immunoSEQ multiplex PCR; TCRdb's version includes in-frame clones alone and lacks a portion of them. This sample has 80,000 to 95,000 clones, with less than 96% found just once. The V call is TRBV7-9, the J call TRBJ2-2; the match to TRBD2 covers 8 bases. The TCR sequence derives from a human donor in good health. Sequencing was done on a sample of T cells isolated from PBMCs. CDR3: CASNGLASTGELFF. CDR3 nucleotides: TGTGCCAGCAACGGACTAGCTAGCACCGGGGAGCTGTTTTTT.